This is a list of T cell receptor beta chains from one sample in a study of PD-L1 blockade in urothelial cancer. Clones were read by immunoSEQ multiplex PCR, and TCRdb kept only the in-frame ones, dropping some. Of about 95,000 clones in the sample, almost 90% were seen once. The sequenced sample was PBMCs, obtained around atezolizumab (anti-PD-L1) treatment. The source is a man aged 55 to 70 with urothelial cancer. Each CDR3 is given without its conserved first and last residue.

j_call | v_call | cdr3_aa
TRBJ2-3 | TRBV30 | AWSLSGGTSDTQY
TRBJ1-1 | TRBV5-1 | ASSARTGAVRAEAF
TRBJ2-5 | TRBV18 | ASSLSRDYETQY
TRBJ2-2 | TRBV19 | ASSRDMDFSTGELF
TRBJ2-7 | TRBV28 | ASSLDGFYEQY
TRBJ1-1 | TRBV14 | ASSQSRPRGRGNLNTEAF
TRBJ2-5 | TRBV4-3 | ASRDLAGETQY
TRBJ2-5 | TRBV11-1 | ASSAPEETQY
TRBJ2-3 | TRBV5-1 | ASRRTEADTQY
TRBJ1-1 | TRBV18 | ASSPQGASNEGTEAF
TRBJ2-7 | TRBV11-2 | ASSSRGGGEQY
TRBJ2-1 | TRBV28 | ASKGDGKDNEQF
TRBJ2-3 | TRBV7-6 | ASSPQLGGGGMDTQY
TRBJ2-7 | TRBV28 | ASSSRTGIHEQY
TRBJ2-5 | TRBV5-4 | ASSRDRDETQY
TRBJ2-7 | TRBV6-5 | ASSRDSRSYEQY
TRBJ1-1 | TRBV29-1 | SGHGSNTEAF
TRBJ1-5 | TRBV2 | ASRPVIGDNQPQH
TRBJ2-7 | TRBV30 | AWSGQTGEQY
TRBJ2-3 | TRBV16 | ASSQTRSSTDTQY
TRBJ1-2 | TRBV28 | ASSKTANYGYT
TRBJ1-4 | TRBV2 | ASSPRTGWGEKLF
TRBJ2-1 | TRBV7-8 | ASSLKRLAGYYNEQF
TRBJ2-3 | TRBV7-9 | ASSHSNRGAVDTQY
TRBJ2-2 | TRBV9 | ASSVQGLNTGELF
TRBJ2-6 | TRBV18 | ASSPSASSGANVLT
TRBJ2-3 | TRBV15 | ATSMTGRSGQY
TRBJ1-5 | TRBV5-6 | ASSWGQGYNQPQH
TRBJ2-3 | TRBV6-1 | ASSELITLPGTSGADTQY
TRBJ2-2 | TRBV19 | ASSTPGYGELF
TRBJ2-5 | TRBV5-6 | ASSGATGGAETQY
TRBJ2-7 | TRBV4-1 | ASSQEGGSYEQY
TRBJ2-7 | TRBV4-1 | ASSQVGTRREQY
TRBJ2-5 | TRBV9 | ASSDGGSGGGKETQY
TRBJ2-7 | TRBV15 | ATSSLGGNEQY
TRBJ1-3 | TRBV19 | ASSHRNQGIY
TRBJ1-3 | TRBV19 | ASTTTGRAGNTIY
TRBJ2-1 | TRBV7-8 | ASSLPSADNEQF
TRBJ2-7 | TRBV19 | ASSPSDASTGYEQY
TRBJ2-2 | TRBV4-2 | ASSQVSAGGRSGELF
TRBJ2-5 | TRBV4-3 | ASSPKAPLRLAGGPEETQY
TRBJ2-7 | TRBV4-2 | ASSQSLAAYEQY
TRBJ1-4 | TRBV15 | ATSRRRGGVEEKLF
TRBJ2-1 | TRBV7-2 | ASSLPVGGRDEQF
TRBJ2-1 | TRBV29-1 | SVARSGAYNEQF
TRBJ1-5 | TRBV27 | ASSFGMNQPQH
TRBJ2-7 | TRBV19 | ATPQRGAFSYEQY
TRBJ2-7 | TRBV4-1 | ASSQDFPTSYEQY
TRBJ2-3 | TRBV5-1 | ASSVGGAQTDTQY
TRBJ2-3 | TRBV9 | ASSPSLSDTQY
TRBJ2-2 | TRBV5-3 | ARSYQNRGQNTGELF
TRBJ1-1 | TRBV10-2 | ASGRGFTEAF